The source of this TCR beta chain is a study of cytomegalovirus exposure and HLA in healthy donors. Background on the study: Unique TCRs from HLA-typed donors, around 93 million of them, were held in an early data release. Points from the study as a whole: V- and J-gene trimming in TCR beta was tied to a missense DCLRE1C variant by an analysis performed later.

Note on this clone: What it recognizes is unknown.

The CDR3 consists of 14 residues. Trimming left V 1 base short and J 1 base short, with 7 bases between. Germline CDR1 MNHEY, CDR2 SMNVEV (reference sequence). Researchers ran the PCR with 60 Vbeta and 13 Jbeta primers. TCRdb's table, derived via immunoSEQ multiplex PCR, lists solely in-frame clones and lacks some. The data hold approximately 75,000 clones, with about 79% observed a single time. These donors, healthy bone marrow donors, were studied. V usage is TRBV27 and J usage is TRBJ1-1; D is possibly TRBD1 (6 bases). Sequences were obtained from PBMCs. The TCR comes from an older man in good health and CMV-seropositive. CDR3 amino acids: CASSLWGPNTEAFF. CDR3 nucleotides: TGTGCCAGCAGTTTATGGGGGCCGAACACTGAAGCTTTCTTT.